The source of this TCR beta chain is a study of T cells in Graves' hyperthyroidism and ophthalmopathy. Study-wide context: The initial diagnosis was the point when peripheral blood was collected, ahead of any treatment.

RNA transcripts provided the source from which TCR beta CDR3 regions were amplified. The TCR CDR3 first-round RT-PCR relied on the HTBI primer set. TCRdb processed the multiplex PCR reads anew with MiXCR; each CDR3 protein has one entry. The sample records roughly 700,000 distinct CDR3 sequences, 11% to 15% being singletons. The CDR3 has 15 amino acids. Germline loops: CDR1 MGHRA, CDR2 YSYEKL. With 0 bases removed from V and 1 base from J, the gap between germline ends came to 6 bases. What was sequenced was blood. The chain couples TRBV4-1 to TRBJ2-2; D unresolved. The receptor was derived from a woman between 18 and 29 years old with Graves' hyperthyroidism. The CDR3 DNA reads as TGCGCCAGCAGCCAAGAGGCAGGGAACACCGGGGAGCTGTTTTTT. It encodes CASSQEAGNTGELFF.